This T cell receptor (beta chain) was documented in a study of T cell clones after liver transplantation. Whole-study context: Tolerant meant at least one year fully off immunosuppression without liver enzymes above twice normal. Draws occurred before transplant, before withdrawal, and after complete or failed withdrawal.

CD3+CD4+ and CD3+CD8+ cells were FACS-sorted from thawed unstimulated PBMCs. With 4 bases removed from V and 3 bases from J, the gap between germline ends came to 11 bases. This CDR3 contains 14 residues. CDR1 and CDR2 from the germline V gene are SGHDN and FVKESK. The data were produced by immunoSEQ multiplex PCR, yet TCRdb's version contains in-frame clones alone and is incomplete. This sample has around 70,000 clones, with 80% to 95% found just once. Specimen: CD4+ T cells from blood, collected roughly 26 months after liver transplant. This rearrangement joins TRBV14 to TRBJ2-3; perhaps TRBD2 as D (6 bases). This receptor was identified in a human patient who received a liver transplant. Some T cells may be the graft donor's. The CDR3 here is CASSLREKTDTQYF. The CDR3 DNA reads TGTGCCAGCAGCCTACGGGAGAAGACAGATACGCAGTATTTT.